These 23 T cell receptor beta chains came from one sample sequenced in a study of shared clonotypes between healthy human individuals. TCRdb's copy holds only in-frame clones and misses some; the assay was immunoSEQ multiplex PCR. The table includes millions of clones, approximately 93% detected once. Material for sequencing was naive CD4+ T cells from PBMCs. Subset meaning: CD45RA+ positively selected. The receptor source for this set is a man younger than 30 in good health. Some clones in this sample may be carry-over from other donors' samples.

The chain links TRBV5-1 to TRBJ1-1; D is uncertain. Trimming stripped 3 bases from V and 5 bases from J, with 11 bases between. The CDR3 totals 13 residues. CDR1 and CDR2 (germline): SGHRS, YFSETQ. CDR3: CASSYTGRTEAFF. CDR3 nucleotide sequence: TGCGCCAGCAGCTACACGGGCCGGACTGAAGCTTTCTTT.

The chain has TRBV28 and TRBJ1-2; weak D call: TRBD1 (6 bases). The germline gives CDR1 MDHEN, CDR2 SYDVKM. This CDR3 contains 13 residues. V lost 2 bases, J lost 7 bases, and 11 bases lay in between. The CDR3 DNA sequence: TGTGCCAGCAGTTTAAGGGGGGCTCCTGGCTACACCTTC. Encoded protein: CASSLRGAPGYTF.

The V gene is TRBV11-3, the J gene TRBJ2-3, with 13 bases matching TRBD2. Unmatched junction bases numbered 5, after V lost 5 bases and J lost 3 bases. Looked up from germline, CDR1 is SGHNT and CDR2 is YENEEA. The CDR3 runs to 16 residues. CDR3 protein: CASSPGTSGTTDTQYF. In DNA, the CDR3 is TGTGCCAGCAGCCCGGGGACTAGCGGGACGACAGATACGCAGTATTTT.

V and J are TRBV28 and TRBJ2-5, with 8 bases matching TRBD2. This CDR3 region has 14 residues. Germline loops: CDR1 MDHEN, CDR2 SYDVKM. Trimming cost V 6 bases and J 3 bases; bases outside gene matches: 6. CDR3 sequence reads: CASRPGGAKETQYF. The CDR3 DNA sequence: TGTGCCAGCAGGCCCGGGGGGGCGAAAGAGACCCAGTACTTC. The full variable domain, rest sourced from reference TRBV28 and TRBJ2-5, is DVKVTQSSRYLVKRTGEKVFLECVQDMDHENMFWYRQDPGLGLRLIYFSYDVKMKEKGDIPEGYSVSREKKERFSLILESASTNQTSMYLCASRPGGAKETQYFGPGTRLLVL.

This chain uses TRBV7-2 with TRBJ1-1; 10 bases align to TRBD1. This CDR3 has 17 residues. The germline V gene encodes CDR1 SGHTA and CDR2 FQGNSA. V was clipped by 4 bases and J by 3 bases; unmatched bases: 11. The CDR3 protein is CASSSRPGTGADTEAFF. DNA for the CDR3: TGTGCCAGCAGCTCGCGTCCCGGGACAGGGGCGGACACTGAAGCTTTCTTT.

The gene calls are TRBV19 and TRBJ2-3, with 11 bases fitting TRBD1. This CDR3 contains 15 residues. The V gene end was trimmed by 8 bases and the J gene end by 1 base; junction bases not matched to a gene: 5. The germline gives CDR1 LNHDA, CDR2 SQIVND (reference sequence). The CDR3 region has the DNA TGTGCCAGTTCGGGGACAGGGGGAGGCACAGATACGCAGTATTTT. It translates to CASSGTGGGTDTQYF.

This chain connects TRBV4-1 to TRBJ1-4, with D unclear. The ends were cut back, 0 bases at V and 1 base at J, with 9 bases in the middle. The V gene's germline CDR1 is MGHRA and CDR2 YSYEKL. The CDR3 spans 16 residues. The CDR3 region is CASSQDSGETNEKLFF. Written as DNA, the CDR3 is TGCGCCAGCAGCCAAGATAGCGGGGAAACTAATGAAAAACTGTTTTTT.

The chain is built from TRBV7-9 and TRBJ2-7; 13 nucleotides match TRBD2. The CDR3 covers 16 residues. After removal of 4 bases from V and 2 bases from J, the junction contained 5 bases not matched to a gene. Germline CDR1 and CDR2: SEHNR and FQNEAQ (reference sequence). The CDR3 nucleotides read TGTGCCAGCAGCTGGGGGACTAGCGGGGCGACCTACGAGCAGTACTTC. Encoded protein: CASSWGTSGATYEQYF.

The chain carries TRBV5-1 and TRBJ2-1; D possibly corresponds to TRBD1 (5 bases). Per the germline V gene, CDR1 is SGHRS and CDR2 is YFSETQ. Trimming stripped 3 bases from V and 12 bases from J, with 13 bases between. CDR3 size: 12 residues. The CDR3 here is CASSSDSGRQFF. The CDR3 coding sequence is TGCGCCAGCAGCTCCGACAGTGGTAGGCAGTTCTTC.

The CDR3 DNA reads TGTGCCAGCAGTACAGGGGGTTTCGAGACCCAGTACTTC. Translation: CASSTGGFETQYF. This chain uses TRBV6-1 with TRBJ2-5, with 8 positions matching TRBD1. V lost 5 bases to trimming and J lost 5 bases; unmatched junction nucleotides: 4. This CDR3 is 13 amino acids long. From germline, CDR1 is MNHNS and CDR2 SASEGT.

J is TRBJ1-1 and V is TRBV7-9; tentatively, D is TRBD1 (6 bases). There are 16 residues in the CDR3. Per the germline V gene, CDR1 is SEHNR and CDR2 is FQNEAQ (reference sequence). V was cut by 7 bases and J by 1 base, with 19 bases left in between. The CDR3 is CASNLRGQGSNTEAFF. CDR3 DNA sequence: TGTGCCAGCAATTTGCGGGGGCAGGGTTCGAACACTGAAGCTTTCTTT.

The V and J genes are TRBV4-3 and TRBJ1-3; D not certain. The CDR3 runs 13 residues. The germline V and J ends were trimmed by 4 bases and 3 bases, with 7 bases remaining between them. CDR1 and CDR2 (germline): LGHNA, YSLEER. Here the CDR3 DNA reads TGCGCCAGCAGCCCCGGGGTTGGAAACACCATATATTTT. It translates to CASSPGVGNTIYF.

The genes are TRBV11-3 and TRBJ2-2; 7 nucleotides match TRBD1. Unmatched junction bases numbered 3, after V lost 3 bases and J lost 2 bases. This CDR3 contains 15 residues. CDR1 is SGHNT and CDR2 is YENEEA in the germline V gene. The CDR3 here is CASSLGQYNTGELFF. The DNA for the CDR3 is TGTGCCAGCAGCTTGGGACAGTATAACACCGGGGAGCTGTTTTTT.

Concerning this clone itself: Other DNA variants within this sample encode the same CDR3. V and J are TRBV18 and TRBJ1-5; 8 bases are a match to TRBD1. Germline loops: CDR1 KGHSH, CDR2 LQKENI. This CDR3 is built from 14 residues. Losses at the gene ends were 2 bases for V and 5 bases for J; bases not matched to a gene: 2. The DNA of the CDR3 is TGTGCCAGCTCACCAGGACAGGGCTATCAGCCCCAGCATTTT. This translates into CASSPGQGYQPQHF.

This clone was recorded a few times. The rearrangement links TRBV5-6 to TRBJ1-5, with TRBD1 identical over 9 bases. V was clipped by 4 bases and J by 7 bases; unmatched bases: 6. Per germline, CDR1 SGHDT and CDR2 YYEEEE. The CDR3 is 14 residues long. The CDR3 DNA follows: TGTGCCAGCAGCACCGACAGGGGGAGCCAGCCCCAGCATTTT. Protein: CASSTDRGSQPQHF. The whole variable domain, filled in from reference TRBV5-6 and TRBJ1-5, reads DAGVTQSPTHLIKTRGQQVTLRCSPKSGHDTVSWYQQALGQGPQFIFQYYEEEERQRGNFPDRFSGHQFPNYSSELNVNALLLGDSALYLCASSTDRGSQPQHFGDGTRLSIL.

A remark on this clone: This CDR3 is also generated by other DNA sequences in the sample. CDR3 sequence (DNA): TGTGCCAGCTCACCCACCAGGGGAGCTGGAAACACCATATATTTT. Translating it yields CASSPTRGAGNTIYF. The chain recombines TRBV18 with TRBJ1-3, with TRBD1 as a possible D gene (6 bases). Germline V lookup: CDR1 KGHSH, CDR2 LQKENI. The CDR3 has 15 residues. The V and J ends lost 3 bases and 2 bases respectively, with 11 bases between them.

The CDR3 DNA is TGTGCCAGCAGTCGGGTCGCGTTCACTAACTATGGCTACACCTTC. The encoded protein is CASSRVAFTNYGYTF. This chain uses TRBV6-5 with TRBJ1-2, with D unresolved. The length of the CDR3 is 15 residues. V lost 5 bases and J lost 0, with 13 bases in between. The V gene's germline CDR1 is MNHEY and CDR2 SVGAGI.

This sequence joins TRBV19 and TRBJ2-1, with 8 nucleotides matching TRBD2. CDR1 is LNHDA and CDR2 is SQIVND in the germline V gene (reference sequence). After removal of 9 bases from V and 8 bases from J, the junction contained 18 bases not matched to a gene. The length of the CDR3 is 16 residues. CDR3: CASSRKVSGMAHEQFF. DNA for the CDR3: TGTGCCAGCTCCCGGAAGGTTAGCGGGATGGCGCATGAGCAGTTCTTC. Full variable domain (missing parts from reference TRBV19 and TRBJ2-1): DGGITQSPKYLFRKEGQNVTLSCEQNLNHDAMYWYRQDPGQGLRLIYYSQIVNDFQKGDIAEGYSVSREKKESFPLTVTSAQKNPTAFYLCASSRKVSGMAHEQFFGPGTRLTVL.

In nucleotides, the CDR3 is TGCGCCAGCAGCTTGCAAGGGACAGGGGCCTCCGAGCAGTACTTC. Amino acid sequence: CASSLQGTGASEQYF. The chain recombines TRBV5-1 with TRBJ2-7; 10 nucleotides agree with TRBD1. V gave up 1 base and J gave up 6 bases; unmatched junction bases: 7. Germline CDR1 and CDR2: SGHRS and YFSETQ. The CDR3 consists of 15 residues.

This CDR3 reads CASSPELAGGPSAKNIQYF. CDR3 DNA: TGTGCCAGCAGCCCCGAGCTGGCGGGAGGGCCCTCGGCCAAAAACATTCAGTACTTC. The gene calls are TRBV7-8 and TRBJ2-4, with 9 bases fitting TRBD2. The trim removed 5 bases at V and 1 base at J, leaving 15 bases unmatched. Germline V gene lookup returns CDR1 SGHVS and CDR2 FQNEAQ. The CDR3 extends over 19 amino acids.

CDR3 residues: CASSHGTSGRARDTQYF. In DNA form, the CDR3 reads TGCGCCAGCAGCCATGGGACTAGCGGGAGGGCCAGGGATACGCAGTATTTT. The chain carries TRBV4-3 and TRBJ2-3; 16 positions match TRBD2. CDR1 is LGHNA and CDR2 is YSLEER in the germline V gene. The CDR3 is 17 residues long. Trimming took 3 bases from V and 6 from J; bases not matched to a gene: 6.

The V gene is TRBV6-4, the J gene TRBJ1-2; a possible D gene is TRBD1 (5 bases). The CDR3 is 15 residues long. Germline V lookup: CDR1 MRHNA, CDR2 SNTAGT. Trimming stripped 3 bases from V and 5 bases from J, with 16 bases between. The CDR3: CASSEYGGGSYGYTF. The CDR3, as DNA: TGTGCCAGCAGTGAATACGGGGGGGGTTCGTATGGCTACACCTTC.

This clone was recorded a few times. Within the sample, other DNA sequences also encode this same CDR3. The CDR3 DNA sequence: TGTGCCAGCAGTGGTGCGTATAGCAATCAGCCCCAGCATTTT. Its protein product is CASSGAYSNQPQHF. V gene TRBV2 combines with J gene TRBJ1-5; D is undetermined. With 4 bases removed from V and 0 bases from J, the gap between germline ends came to 7 bases. This CDR3 contains 14 residues. CDR1 is SNHLY and CDR2 is FYNNEI in the germline V gene.